These 7 T cell receptor beta chains originate from one sample sequenced in a study of PD-1 blockade in classical Hodgkin lymphoma. Profiling relied on immunoSEQ multiplex PCR, and the TCRdb table lists in-frame clones only, not all of them. The sample carries about 64,000 clones, approximately 90% recorded once. Time point specified: cycle 4 day 1 (C4D1), after more than 5 weeks of nivolumab. Exposure to brentuximab vedotin varied, and each patient had relapsed following autologous stem cell transplantation. Sequenced material: peripheral blood mononuclear cells (PBMCs), taken before the fourth cycle of nivolumab. The source of these receptors is a human donor with classical Hodgkin lymphoma.

J is TRBJ2-1 and V is TRBV10-2, with D maybe TRBD2 (6 bases). The germline V and J ends were trimmed by 0 bases and 0 bases, with 15 bases remaining between them. Germline V gene lookup returns CDR1 WSHSY and CDR2 SAAADI. This CDR3 has 18 residues. CDR3 region: CASSESPSGSGSYNEQFF. The CDR3 coding sequence is TGCGCCAGCAGTGAGTCTCCCTCGGGTAGCGGCTCCTACAATGAGCAGTTCTTC.

CDR3 nucleotides: TGTGCCAGCAGTTACGTTAGGAGCACTGAAGCTTTCTTT. Translated: CASSYVRSTEAFF. V usage is TRBV6-6 and J usage is TRBJ1-1; no clear D gene. CDR3 size: 13 residues. V was trimmed by 2 bases and J by 4 bases, leaving 8 bases between them. Germline V gene lookup returns CDR1 MNHNY and CDR2 SVGAGI (reference sequence).

The rearrangement uses TRBV11-2 and TRBJ2-3; TRBD2 agrees at 15 bases. V was clipped by 5 bases and J by 2 bases; unmatched bases: 11. The CDR3 contains 19 residues. Germline CDR1 and CDR2: SGHAT and FQNNGV. DNA for the CDR3: TGTGCCAGCAGCCTAAATCCCGGGACTAGCGGGGGGTTCACAGATACGCAGTATTTT. Protein product: CASSLNPGTSGGFTDTQYF.

The chain combines TRBV10-3 with TRBJ1-5, with D tentatively TRBD1 (6 bases). Germline V CDR1 and CDR2: ENHRY, SYGVKD. This CDR3 region has 14 residues. V shed 5 bases and J shed 6 bases, with 14 bases lying between them. CDR3 region: CAISKTGGIQPQHF. As DNA, the CDR3 is TGTGCCATCAGTAAGACAGGAGGTATTCAGCCCCAGCATTTT.

This chain uses TRBV2 with TRBJ2-6; D possibly corresponds to TRBD1 (5 bases). The germline gives CDR1 SNHLY, CDR2 FYNNEI. V dropped 4 bases and J dropped 2 bases, with 9 bases sitting between them. This CDR3 is built from 15 residues. This CDR3 is CASSARTPGANVLTF. Written as DNA, the CDR3 is TGTGCCAGCAGTGCCCGGACACCTGGGGCCAACGTCCTGACTTTC.

The rearrangement links TRBV11-3 to TRBJ2-3; D unresolved. Trimming cost V 1 base and J 4 bases, with 3 bases left between them. The CDR3 loop spans 12 amino acids. The V gene's germline CDR1 is SGHNT and CDR2 YENEEA. CDR3 amino acids: CASSLGPDTQYF. CDR3 coding DNA: TGTGCCAGCAGCTTAGGACCAGATACGCAGTATTTT.

V is TRBV27 and J is TRBJ2-3, with D uncertain. V dropped 3 bases and J dropped 6 bases, with 13 bases sitting between them. The CDR3 runs 14 residues. Per the germline V gene, CDR1 is MNHEY and CDR2 is SMNVEV (reference sequence). The CDR3 here is CASSFFPGWDTQYF. CDR3 DNA: TGTGCCAGCAGTTTTTTTCCGGGTTGGGATACGCAGTATTTT.